This TCR beta chain stems from a study of cytomegalovirus exposure and HLA in healthy donors. The CDR3 is made up of 14 amino acids. Per germline, CDR1 SGHRS and CDR2 YFSETQ. The junction had 7 bases not matched to a gene; V was cut back by 0 bases and J by 8 bases. Assay: immunoSEQ multiplex PCR; the TCRdb copy retains only in-frame clones and omits some. Of fewer than 150,000 clones listed, about 90% are singletons. Study-level points and caveats: TCR sequences were mostly rare, though some public TCRs occurred in many donors. The classifier reportedly diagnosed cytomegalovirus status with high sensitivity and specificity. Subsequent analysis showed first-cohort TCR clusters tending to co-occur in roughly 130 validation repertoires.

This clone was picked up one time. What it binds is not known. The chain joins TRBV5-1 to TRBJ1-2; 7 bases are shared with TRBD1. The TCR was taken from a young man in good health and CMV-seronegative. Sequencing input: PBMCs. The CDR3 DNA is TGCGCCAGCAGCTTGGAAGACAGGGTCACAGGCTACACCTTC. This translates into CASSLEDRVTGYTF.